This TCR beta chain was recovered during a study of shared clonotypes between healthy human individuals. Libraries were prepared by immunoSEQ multiplex PCR; TCRdb keeps only in-frame clonotypes and omits some of them. The sample records around 1,900,000 clones, 93% being singletons. Germline V lookup: CDR1 MNHNY, CDR2 SVGAGI (reference sequence). V lost 2 bases and J lost 5, with 12 bases in between. The CDR3 loop spans 14 amino acids. A few counts support this clone. Other DNA sequences in the same sample also yield this CDR3. Naive CD8 populations comprised CD45RO-negative cells positively selected for CCR7, excluding terminally differentiated effector memory CD45RA+ cells.

The receptor was isolated from a man between 18 and 35 years old in good health. Some clones in this sample may be carry-over from other donors' samples. The sequenced sample consisted of naive CD8+ T cells from PBMCs. The chain is built from TRBV6-6 and TRBJ2-5, with a possible D match to TRBD1 (7 bases). CDR3 nucleotides: TGTGCCAGCAGTTACAGCCCAGGGGGGGAGACCCAGTACTTC. Translation: CASSYSPGGETQYF.